The 17 T cell receptor beta chains below all came from one sample that was sequenced in a study of regulatory T cells in long-lasting Graves disease. CDR3 regions were amplified by Arm-PCR using iRepertoire HTBI primers to build TCR beta libraries. TCRdb processed the multiplex PCR reads anew with MiXCR; each CDR3 protein has one entry. The table includes over 500,000 distinct CDR3 sequences, around 17% detected once. Time point reported: newly diagnosed GD, antithyroid drugs for less than 3 months. RNA isolated from PBMCs was used to make the TCR library. This sample also belongs to another study, concerning T cells in Graves' hyperthyroidism and ophthalmopathy.

The specimen comprised peripheral blood mononuclear cells (PBMCs), sampled at new diagnosis, from a patient treated with antithyroid drugs. The receptor set was obtained from a woman in her 30s with Graves disease.

This clonotype was observed a handful of times. The chain recombines TRBV10-3 with TRBJ2-1, with a tentative D call TRBD1 (6 bases). CDR1 ENHRY and CDR2 SYGVKD come from the germline V gene. Trimming left V 3 bases short and J 0 bases short, with 12 bases between. The CDR3 spans 16 residues. CDR3 amino acids: CAISEPGQSSYNEQFF. The CDR3 DNA sequence: TGTGCCATCAGTGAACCCGGACAGAGCTCCTACAATGAGCAGTTCTTC.

This clonotype came up a few times. The chain joins TRBV20-1 to TRBJ1-2, with D tentatively TRBD1 (6 bases). Trimming removed 5 bases at V and 4 bases at J, with 11 bases between. Germline loops: CDR1 DFQATT, CDR2 SNEGSKA (reference sequence). This CDR3 has 12 amino acids. The CDR3 DNA sequence: TGCAGTGCTCCGGGGGCGGGCTATGGCTACACCTTC. It translates to CSAPGAGYGYTF.

At least ten counts were recorded for this clonotype. J is TRBJ1-4 and V is TRBV28, with a weak D call TRBD1 (6 bases). Germline CDR1 is MDHEN and CDR2 is SYDVKM. The CDR3 length is 16 residues. The V end lost 5 bases, the J end lost 7 bases, and 20 bases lay between the germline ends. The CDR3 coding sequence is TGTGCCAGCAGTCCCCCCGGGGGCTCGGGGAGTGAAAAACTGTTTTTT. Encoded protein: CASSPPGGSGSEKLFF.

In its sample, this clonotype was seen many times. At one end the junction does not follow the germline gene, possibly because of a read error. J is TRBJ2-1 and V is TRBV5-1; 7 bases line up with TRBD1. Germline assignment: CDR1 SGHRS and CDR2 YFSETQ. The CDR3 runs 14 residues. CDR3 coding DNA: TGTGCCAGCAGTGACGGGACAGCCTACAATGAGCAGTTCTTC. Protein sequence: CASSDGTAYNEQFF.

This clonotype appeared many times. This chain joins TRBV28 and TRBJ1-2; the D gene is possibly TRBD1 (5 bases). The V end was cut by 3 bases, the J end by 4 bases, with 24 bases between. Per germline, CDR1 MDHEN and CDR2 SYDVKM. The CDR3 extends over 18 amino acids. The CDR3 is CASSFWVDLPAQGYGYTF. The DNA of the CDR3 is TGTGCCAGCAGTTTTTGGGTGGATCTTCCGGCCCAGGGCTATGGCTACACCTTC.

At least ten counts were recorded for this clonotype. The chain combines TRBV2 with TRBJ2-7; 13 nucleotides match TRBD2. The CDR3 is 14 amino acids. J gave up 7 bases and V 7 bases, and 7 bases lay outside the gene matches. Germline CDR1 and CDR2: SNHLY and FYNNEI. DNA of the CDR3: TGTGCCAGCAAACTAGCGGGAGGGCCTGGAGAGCAGTACTTC. It translates to CASKLAGGPGEQYF.

The chain recombines TRBV20-1 with TRBJ2-3; D ambiguous. This CDR3 spans 11 amino acids. V was pared by 6 bases and J by 6 bases, with 10 bases between. From germline, CDR1 is DFQATT and CDR2 SNEGSKA (reference sequence). For the CDR3, the DNA is TGCAGTGCCCCCCCGCGGGATACGCAGTATTTT. It encodes CSAPPRDTQYF.

The sample holds a few counts of this clonotype. CDR3 residues: CASSSIREHTGETNEQFF. The CDR3 nucleotides read TGTGCCAGTAGCTCAATCAGGGAGCATACGGGAGAAACCAATGAGCAGTTCTTC. The chain combines TRBV19 with TRBJ2-1, with D perhaps matching TRBD2 (6 bases). V was clipped by 6 bases and J by 6 bases, with 27 bases between them. The CDR3 covers 18 residues. From germline, CDR1 is LNHDA and CDR2 SQIVND (reference sequence).

Of note for this clonotype: It is likely a read error, because the conserved phenylalanine at the end of the CDR3 is missing. The genes are TRBV24-1 and TRBJ1-1, with D maybe TRBD1 (6 bases). CDR1 is KGHDR, CDR2 SFDVKD, per germline. V lost 9 bases to trimming and J lost 6 bases, with 10 bases between them. There are 11 residues in the CDR3. The CDR3 DNA is TGTGCCACCGAAGAGGGGGCTGAAGCTTTCCTT. The encoded protein is CATEEGAEAFL.

The gene calls are TRBV28 and TRBJ2-3, with D uncertain. Germline V gene sequence: CDR1 MDHEN, CDR2 SYDVKM. CDR3 length equals 13 residues. Trimming shortened V by 5 bases and J by 6 bases, and 12 bases separated the two germline ends. The CDR3: CASSPQDWDTQYF. The CDR3, as DNA: TGTGCCAGCAGTCCCCAGGATTGGGATACGCAGTATTTT.

Ten or more counts support this clonotype. The chain carries TRBV28 and TRBJ2-1, with TRBD2 matching 12 bases. This CDR3 is built from 15 residues. CDR1 is MDHEN, CDR2 SYDVKM, per germline. The V gene end was trimmed by 6 bases and the J gene end by 6 bases; junction bases not matched to a gene: 6. CDR3 DNA: TGTGCCAGCAGATCTAGCGGGAGGGCCGCCAATGAGCAGTTCTTC. It codes for CASRSSGRAANEQFF.

This clonotype was picked up a small number of times. The chain uses TRBV29-1 and TRBJ2-2, with 9 bases lining up with TRBD2. Germline V gives CDR1 SQVTM, CDR2 ANQGSEA. After removal of 6 bases from V and 3 bases from J, the junction contained 8 bases not matched to a gene. The CDR3 is 15 residues long. As DNA, the CDR3 is TGCAGCGTCACTAAGGGACTAGCAGACACCGGGGAGCTGTTTTTT. Translated, it gives CSVTKGLADTGELFF.

This rearrangement joins TRBV6-1 to TRBJ2-1, with TRBD1 matching 7 bases. Germline-derived CDR1 and CDR2 are MNHNS and SASEGT. V trimming: 10 bases; J trimming: 7 bases; junction bases outside the gene matches: 7. The CDR3 loop spans 12 amino acids. The CDR3 DNA sequence: TGTGCCACCACTGACAGGGCAAATGAGCAGTTCTTC. Amino acids: CATTDRANEQFF.

This clonotype was observed many times. J is TRBJ2-3 and V is TRBV24-1; 9 bases are a match to TRBD1. J was trimmed by 3 bases and V by 10 bases; bases with no gene match: 10. The CDR3 is 15 amino acids. Germline V gives CDR1 KGHDR, CDR2 SFDVKD. The CDR3 nucleotides are TGTGCCACAAACAGGGGGCGAGGAGAAACAGATACGCAGTATTTT. Translated, it gives CATNRGRGETDTQYF.

This clonotype has ten or more counts. The chain couples TRBV7-9 to TRBJ2-1, with TRBD1 matching over 8 bases. Germline CDR1 reads SEHNR; CDR2 reads FQNEAQ (reference sequence). The CDR3 is 14 residues long. V was pared by 4 bases and J by 6 bases, with 5 bases of the junction left unmatched. CDR3 DNA sequence: TGTGCCAGCAGCTCCCGGACAGGGACCAATGAGCAGTTCTTC. Its protein product is CASSSRTGTNEQFF.

Only a few counts were recorded for this clonotype. V usage is TRBV6-1 and J usage is TRBJ1-1, with D possibly being TRBD1 (6 bases). V lost 6 bases and J lost 10, with 12 bases in between. This CDR3 has 11 residues. The germline gives CDR1 MNHNS, CDR2 SASEGT. The CDR3 DNA follows: TGTGCCAGCAGACGGGGGCGGGTAGCTTTCTTT. Protein product: CASRRGRVAFF.

This sequence joins TRBV7-9 and TRBJ2-3; 8 nucleotides align to TRBD2. This CDR3 region has 15 residues. Germline lookup yields CDR1 SEHNR and CDR2 FQNEAQ (reference sequence). The V and J ends lost 2 bases and 3 bases, in that order; junction bases with no gene match: 4. The CDR3 DNA reads as TGTGCCAGCAGCTTATTAGGGACTAGAACAGATACGCAGTATTTT. Its protein product is CASSLLGTRTDTQYF.